A single sample is the source of the 24 T cell receptor beta chains below, sequenced in a study of shared clonotypes between healthy human individuals. CD8 cells regarded as naive lacked CD45RO, were positively chosen for CCR7, and omitted terminally differentiated effector memory CD45RA+ cells. Produced via immunoSEQ multiplex PCR; TCRdb's table is partial and in-frame only. The table shows some 2,000,000 clones, with just under 95% occurring only once. The sample was naive CD8+ T cells sorted from blood. The receptors derive from a man between 18 and 29 years old in good health.

With regard to this clone: The sample has other DNA sequences that encode this CDR3 too. This chain joins TRBV6-5 and TRBJ2-5; TRBD1 is a possible D gene (6 bases). The length of the CDR3 is 14 residues. Deletions cut 1 base from V and 1 base from J, with 7 bases between. Germline V gene data show CDR1 as MNHEY and CDR2 as SVGAGI. The CDR3 reads CASSYLTGQETQYF. CDR3 bases: TGTGCCAGCAGTTACTTGACAGGCCAAGAGACCCAGTACTTC.

This clone is a singleton in its sample. The chain joins TRBV5-4 to TRBJ2-7, with D possibly being TRBD2 (5 bases). CDR1 and CDR2 (germline): SGHNT, YYREEE (reference sequence). The germline V and J ends were trimmed by 2 bases and 2 bases, with 11 bases remaining between them. The CDR3 is 14 amino acids. The DNA of the CDR3 is TGTGCCAGCAGCTTAAAGGGTAGCGCCTACGAGCAGTACTTC. Translation gives CASSLKGSAYEQYF.

This clone was observed once. V and J are TRBV6-5 and TRBJ2-2, with D possibly TRBD2 on 6 matching bases. Germline assignment: CDR1 MNHEY and CDR2 SVGAGI. Trimming took off 5 bases at V and 6 bases at J, with 13 bases between the two ends. The CDR3 sequence is 14 residues long. The CDR3 loop reads CASSIPGAAGELFF. The CDR3 DNA sequence: TGTGCCAGCAGTATCCCGGGAGCTGCCGGGGAGCTGTTTTTT.

DNA for the CDR3: TGTGCCATCTGGGACAGATGGGGCAATCAGCCCCAGCATTTT. This translates into CAIWDRWGNQPQHF. The rearrangement links TRBV6-1 to TRBJ1-5, with 7 bases matching TRBD1. The CDR3 runs to 14 residues. Germline V gene data show CDR1 as MNHNS and CDR2 as SASEGT. V trimming: 10 bases; J trimming: 2 bases; junction bases outside the gene matches: 8.

The chain carries TRBV27 and TRBJ2-7; TRBD2 matches at 9 bases. CDR1 is MNHEY and CDR2 is SMNVEV in the germline V gene (reference sequence). The CDR3 runs 17 residues. J lost 5 bases, V lost 4 bases, and 15 bases had no gene match. CDR3 coding DNA: TGTGCCAGCAGTTCCCTTTTGGTAGCGGGAGTACTTAACGAGCAGTACTTC. This codes for CASSSLLVAGVLNEQYF.

The chain recombines TRBV13 with TRBJ2-7; D is perhaps TRBD1 or TRBD2 (5 bases each). V lost 5 bases and J 4 bases, leaving 12 bases between the germline ends. Germline assignment: CDR1 PRHDT and CDR2 FYEKMQ (reference sequence). The CDR3 contains 13 residues. CDR3 sequence (DNA): TGTGCCAGCAGCCGGGCCGAGGGGTACGAGCAGTACTTC. Protein sequence: CASSRAEGYEQYF.

V is TRBV6-1 and J is TRBJ1-5; D unresolved. The CDR3 is 15 residues long. The V gene's germline CDR1 is MNHNS and CDR2 SASEGT. The ends were cut back, 4 bases at V and 0 bases at J, with 10 bases in the middle. The CDR3 region is CASSGTGYSNQPQHF. The CDR3 nucleotides are TGTGCCAGCAGTGGTACGGGGTATAGCAATCAGCCCCAGCATTTT.

The rearrangement links TRBV7-2 to TRBJ2-1; 11 bases line up with TRBD2. V trimming: 2 bases; J trimming: 7 bases; junction bases outside the gene matches: 4. Germline values: CDR1 SGHTA, CDR2 FQGNSA. The CDR3 has 15 residues. This CDR3 reads CASSLLAGGLNEQFF. The CDR3 nucleotides are TGTGCCAGCAGCTTACTAGCGGGAGGTTTGAATGAGCAGTTCTTC.

A note on this clone: The sample carries other DNA sequences with the same CDR3. The V gene is TRBV10-3, the J gene TRBJ1-3; D unclear. V gave up 2 bases and J gave up 7 bases, with 3 bases separating them. In germline, CDR1 is ENHRY, CDR2 SYGVKD. The CDR3 spans 11 residues. The CDR3 DNA sequence: TGTGCCATCAGTGAGGGGAACACCATATATTTT. Its translation is CAISEGNTIYF.

V and J are TRBV4-3 and TRBJ2-7; TRBD2 matches 9 bases. Germline V lookup: CDR1 LGHNA, CDR2 YSLEER. The CDR3 is made up of 16 amino acids. V shed 1 base and J 2 bases; nucleotides not matched to a gene: 6. CDR3 nucleotide sequence: TGCGCCAGCAGCCAAGGGGCCGCGGGAGGGACCTACGAGCAGTACTTC. This sequence encodes CASSQGAAGGTYEQYF.

The gene calls are TRBV15 and TRBJ1-5; D not resolved. The CDR3 totals 13 residues. Germline values: CDR1 LNHNV, CDR2 YYDKDF (reference sequence). Trimming took off 1 base at V and 5 bases at J, with 6 bases between the two ends. CDR3 residues: CATSRAEDQPQHF. The CDR3, as DNA: TGTGCCACCAGCAGAGCGGAGGATCAGCCCCAGCATTTT. The full variable domain, rest sourced from reference TRBV15 and TRBJ1-5, is DAMVIQNPRYQVTQFGKPVTLSCSQTLNHNVMYWYQQKSSQAPKLLFHYYDKDFNNEADTPDNFQSRRPNTSFCFLDIRSPGLGDTAMYLCATSRAEDQPQHFGDGTRLSIL.

The chain carries TRBV30 and TRBJ2-5, with 8 positions matching TRBD1. The J call is in doubt because the DNA end fits TRBJ2-7 better. Germline V gives CDR1 GTSNPN, CDR2 SVGIG (reference sequence). The CDR3 loop spans 13 amino acids. The DNA for the CDR3 is TGTGCCTGGGGACAGGGACAAACCTACGAGCAGTACTTC. Its translation is CAWGQGQTYEQYF.

The chain carries TRBV5-6 and TRBJ1-2; D is undetermined. The length of the CDR3 is 14 residues. CDR1 SGHDT and CDR2 YYEEEE come from the germline V gene. V lost 0 bases and J 0 bases, leaving 6 bases between the germline ends. This CDR3 is CASSLDWTNYGYTF. The CDR3 coding sequence is TGTGCCAGCAGCTTGGACTGGACTAACTATGGCTACACCTTC. Supplemented by reference TRBV5-6 and TRBJ1-2, the full variable domain reads DAGVTQSPTHLIKTRGQQVTLRCSPKSGHDTVSWYQQALGQGPQFIFQYYEEEERQRGNFPDRFSGHQFPNYSSELNVNALLLGDSALYLCASSLDWTNYGYTFGSGTRLTVV.

This rearrangement joins TRBV15 to TRBJ2-5; D could derive from TRBD1 or TRBD2 (5 bases each). CDR1 and CDR2 from the germline V gene are LNHNV and YYDKDF (reference sequence). The CDR3 covers 17 residues. V was pared by 0 bases and J by 6 bases, with 20 bases between. The CDR3 region is CATSREQWDREGQTQYF. CDR3 nucleotides: TGTGCCACCAGCAGAGAACAGTGGGACCGGGAAGGTCAGACCCAGTACTTC.

V and J are TRBV5-6 and TRBJ2-3; no clear D gene. This CDR3 is 12 amino acids long. The germline V and J ends were trimmed by 4 bases and 6 bases, with 9 bases remaining between them. Germline CDR1 is SGHDT and CDR2 is YYEEEE. The CDR3 region has the DNA TGTGCCAGCAGCCTGACACCCGATACGCAGTATTTT. As protein: CASSLTPDTQYF.

This chain links TRBV2 with TRBJ2-7; 8 nucleotides align to TRBD1. The germline V gene has CDR1 SNHLY and CDR2 FYNNEI. The CDR3 contains 13 residues. Trimming removed 9 bases from V and 0 bases from J; junction bases left unmatched: 4. CDR3 DNA: TGTGCCAGTAAGGGGACAGGCTCCTACGAGCAGTACTTC. It translates to CASKGTGSYEQYF.

This rearrangement joins TRBV7-6 to TRBJ2-2; the D is unclear. V was trimmed by 4 bases and J by 4 bases, leaving 7 bases between them. Per the germline V gene, CDR1 is SGHVS and CDR2 is FNYEAQ. This CDR3 has 13 residues. This chain's CDR3 is CASSSYSTGELFF. DNA for the CDR3: TGTGCCAGCAGCTCTTATAGCACCGGGGAGCTGTTTTTT.

This clone has only one observation. The chain employs TRBV30 and TRBJ2-7; no reliable D call. This CDR3 has 15 residues. Trimming removed 0 bases from V and 2 bases from J, with 14 bases in between. From germline, CDR1 is GTSNPN and CDR2 SVGIG (reference sequence). The CDR3 spells CAWSVGDLPPYEQYF. The CDR3, as DNA: TGTGCCTGGAGTGTAGGAGATCTCCCCCCCTACGAGCAGTACTTC.

The V call is TRBV6-5, the J call TRBJ1-2, with 8 bases that match TRBD1. The CDR3 runs 15 residues. CDR1 and CDR2 from the germline V gene are MNHEY and SVGAGI. The trim removed 2 bases at V and 7 bases at J, leaving 9 bases unmatched. The chain's CDR3 is CASSYVRGPLSGYTF. CDR3 sequence (DNA): TGTGCCAGCAGTTACGTCAGGGGGCCCCTTAGTGGCTACACCTTC.

The chain couples TRBV5-4 to TRBJ2-7; 8 nucleotides align to TRBD2. Losses at the gene ends were 0 bases for V and 3 bases for J; bases not matched to a gene: 14. Germline values: CDR1 SGHNT, CDR2 YYREEE (reference sequence). This CDR3 has 18 residues. The CDR3 region has the DNA TGTGCCAGCAGCTTGGATTACGGCGGCGGGGGGACCCACTACGAGCAGTACTTC. Translating gives CASSLDYGGGGTHYEQYF.

In this sample, this clone turned up a few times. The chain uses TRBV6-6 and TRBJ1-1; D gene unclear. The germline gives CDR1 MNHNY, CDR2 SVGAGI (reference sequence). The CDR3 contains 14 residues. Trimming cost V 2 bases and J 0 bases, with 7 bases left between them. The CDR3 DNA reads TGTGCCAGCAGTTACCAGAGTATGAACACTGAAGCTTTCTTT. Translating it yields CASSYQSMNTEAFF.

This rearrangement joins TRBV7-9 to TRBJ2-3, with D possibly being TRBD1 (5 bases). Germline values: CDR1 SEHNR, CDR2 FQNEAQ (reference sequence). V gave up 5 bases and J gave up 5 bases, with 8 bases separating them. There are 12 residues in the CDR3. The CDR3: CASSAQGDTQYF. CDR3 nucleotide sequence: TGTGCCAGCAGCGCCCAGGGAGATACGCAGTATTTT.

This clone appeared many times. The chain has TRBV27 and TRBJ1-4; a possible D gene is TRBD1 (5 bases). CDR3 length equals 17 residues. The V gene lost 2 bases and the J gene lost 3 bases, with 16 bases spanning the gap. The germline V gene encodes CDR1 MNHEY and CDR2 SMNVEV (reference sequence). This chain's CDR3 is CASSLGGQGTANEKLFF. DNA for the CDR3: TGTGCCAGCAGTTTAGGGGGTCAGGGTACTGCTAATGAAAAACTGTTTTTT.

The chain employs TRBV6-6 and TRBJ2-3; no clear D gene. V lost 6 bases to trimming and J lost 6 bases, with 10 bases between them. The germline V gene has CDR1 MNHNY and CDR2 SVGAGI (reference sequence). The CDR3 runs 12 residues. CDR3 sequence reads: CASSPEGDTQYF. The CDR3 coding sequence is TGTGCCAGCAGCCCCGAAGGGGATACGCAGTATTTT.